This T cell receptor beta chain emerged from a study of cytomegalovirus exposure and HLA in healthy donors. Whole-study findings and limits: According to an earlier analysis, most TCR beta V segments yielded productive rearrangements about 87% or about 30% of the time. Prediction of most subjects' HLA-A and HLA-B alleles by TCR beta sequences was reportedly accurate. Later analysis identified several of the most significant clusters that appeared linked to common viral pathogens.

Whereas donors were nominally healthy upon sampling, unrecorded immune exposures were probable. Remarks on this clone: Antigen specificity is unknown.

The CDR3 extends over 14 amino acids. The germline V and J ends were trimmed by 1 base and 3 bases, with 10 bases remaining between them. Per germline, CDR1 SGHDN and CDR2 FVKESK. Amplification used 60 Vbeta primers and 13 Jbeta primers. Clones were read by immunoSEQ multiplex PCR, and TCRdb kept only the in-frame ones, dropping some. The data hold over 100,000 clones, with roughly three fifths observed a single time. Sequenced sample: PBMCs. The TCR was taken from a man aged 35-49 years in good health and CMV-seropositive. This rearrangement joins TRBV14 to TRBJ2-7, with a weak D call TRBD2 (5 bases). The CDR3, as DNA: TGTGCCAGCAGCCAAGGCGGGCGCTACTACGAGCAGTACTTC. It codes for CASSQGGRYYEQYF.